This section outlines one T cell receptor (beta chain) sequence together with its context. The antigen it recognizes is unknown. No much larger clone exists at a distance of one base, and base qualities are not known. The cohort was made up of roughly 670 healthy bone marrow donors. At the time of sampling, every cohort member was nominally healthy, though immune exposures that went unrecorded were likely present. The donor was CMV seronegative and belonged to the group of approximately 320 seronegative cohort members. A peripheral blood sample was collected from each donor, and TCR beta sequencing was performed on peripheral blood mononuclear cells. Genomic DNA extraction from the blood cell samples was performed with the Qiagen DNeasy Blood Extraction Kit. The protocol used for the library was the immunoSEQ multiplex PCR assay. For the multiplex PCR, a mixture combining 60 forward primers for TCR Vbeta segments and 13 reverse primers for TCR Jbeta segments was used. Amplification of the CDR3 region of rearranged TCR beta genes was performed with a multiplex PCR assay on genomic DNA. The Illumina HiSeq System was used to sequence the amplified TCR beta libraries as 87-base-pair reads. On the authors' methods: In a later analysis, tens of millions of unique TCR beta chains were counted across the 500 to 850 repertoires, and roughly 11 million of these chains were shared by at least two donors. A nearest-neighbor algorithm error-corrected the raw reads and collapsed the reads into unique sequences, merging closely related sequences to remove PCR and sequencing errors. V, D and J gene segments were assigned by aligning CDR3 sequences to IMGT reference sequences. Each retained sequence needed at least a six-nucleotide match to both a V gene segment and a J gene segment. A rearrangement was called productive if the CDR3 had no stop codons and remained in frame with V and J, and every other rearrangement was called non-productive. Following IMGT convention, CDR3 was defined as the stretch from the second conserved V-encoded cysteine up to the conserved J-encoded phenylalanine. The earlier analysis of about 610 of the donors excluded sequences that lacked an unambiguous match to a single V gene segment. In an earlier analysis of approximately 590 of the donors, a V segment was called functional when productive rearrangements were above 56.7%, and segregating when the standard deviation between donors exceeded 5%. To diagnose cytomegalovirus status from the catalog of TCR beta chain sequences, a statistical classification framework was built. In a later analysis, TCR nucleotide sequences were compared against IMGT/GENE-DB human TR gene sequences so that V and J genes could be assigned. The TCRdist pipeline was used in a later analysis to assign CDR3 sequences and most-parsimonious VDJ recombination scenarios. A later analysis defined each TCR beta chain by its CDR3 amino acid sequence plus V-gene family, and excluded reads lacking a unique V-gene family. To address suspected cross-contamination and a sequencing artifact, a later analysis removed roughly 580 highly shared, low-generation-probability nucleotide sequences. A later analysis calculated a clonal expansion index for each public chain from normalized within-repertoire ranks of inferred template counts. In a later analysis, generation probabilities were computed with a VDJ recombination model fitted to out-of-frame rearrangements, and the resulting probabilities were checked against IGoR. In a later analysis, TCR-TCR, TCR-HLA and TCR-CMV co-occurrence was scored with hypergeometric tests, and a repertoire-size bias correction was applied to TCR pairs. False discovery rates were estimated in a later analysis by permuting HLA or CMV assignments 20 times. A later analysis grouped co-occurring TCRs with DBSCAN, adding TCRdist sequence similarity when clustering within HLA-allele-positive subsets. Repertoires with fewer than 30,000 or more than 120,000 public chains, plus five repertoires with anomalous nucleotide sharing, were excluded from co-occurrence clustering. TCRdb took this table from immuneACCESS and kept in-frame rearrangements with V and J called. Such tables lack part of the clones; where checked against another copy, unresolved V genes explain under half of the gap, and the rest is unexplained. V, J and clone size are those of that table, while D and trimming were read from the DNA. Present in this sample are 150,000 to 250,000 clones, over 65% of which were seen just once. The ten biggest clones cover 0.098% of the sample.

This specimen belongs to a study of cytomegalovirus exposure and HLA in healthy donors (dated by TCRdb to about 2017). Notes on the research overall: An earlier analysis of roughly 610 of the donors reported over 250 Gb of sequence data and 117 million unique TCR beta sequences obtained from approximately 180 million T cells. An early release that covered several hundred HLA-typed donors contained approximately 290 gigabases of sequencing data and tens of millions of unique TCR sequences. Among the 398 genotyped donors, approximately 76% belonged to the genetic ancestry cluster associated with self-reported Caucasian donors. The study aimed to test whether signatures of past pathogen exposure could be identified by cataloging public T cell receptors. Using immunosequencing, the study profiled T cell repertoires from 550 to 750 subjects and related those repertoires to cytomegalovirus serostatus. Along with the roughly 670-subject first cohort, a separate validation cohort of over a hundred different subjects was used. High-throughput TCR immunosequencing, statistical association of individual TCRs with disease status, and machine learning were combined to predict cytomegalovirus infection status. In a later analysis, previously published TCR beta repertoires from 550 to 750 donors were re-analyzed and high-resolution HLA genotyping was added so that TCR occurrence patterns could be studied. The later analysis used no new phenotypic data to find candidate immune exposures, relying instead on TCR beta sequences and their occurrence across donors. In an earlier analysis of a few hundred of the donors, high-throughput TCR beta sequencing was used to judge whether each TCR beta V gene segment behaved as functional or pseudogenic. Donor age, sex, ethnicity and CMV serostatus were collected together with the repertoire data. Genome-wide SNP genotypes for about 60% of the 666 donors were used in a later genetic analysis, which treated that subset as a discovery cohort. All discovery cohort repertoires had been generated using a single sequencing platform. Both class I and class II loci were covered by HLA typing, at four-digit resolution. Typing coverage varied by locus: 629-630 donors for A, B, C, DRB1 and DQB1; more than 500 for DQA1; nearly 610 for DPA1; approximately 490 for DPB1. A handful of DR-DQ haplotypes were handled as single units for association and clustering because linkage in the cohort was strong. Across approximately 400 genotyped donors of the cohort, an average of approximately 220,000 unique TCR beta nucleotide sequences per donor were sequenced, and approximately 17% of those sequences were non-productive.

Overall results and qualifications from the work: Compared with equally common non-associated chains, HLA-associated TCR beta chains in a later analysis were more clonally expanded and had lower generation probabilities. The 87-base-pair reads could not distinguish some IMGT-functional V segments, including TRBV6-2 and TRBV6-3, so those segments were excluded. The cohort was sequenced for TCR beta chains only, and without alpha or paired-chain data the features that could be detected were limited. The earlier analysis of around 600 of the donors excluded over 15 rarely observed V segments, including chromosome 9 orphons, because counts were too low. The authors suggested that the approach could potentially be generalized to other disease states and immunological phenotypes. When HLA alleles, especially DR and DQ, strongly co-occurred, TCR associations were difficult to assign to individual alleles. Most CMV-associated TCR beta chains appeared to be HLA-restricted in a later analysis, and the HLA associations seemed to be driven largely by CMV exposure. Because HLA typing was unavailable for some donors at each locus, only the typed subset was used in association tests. A further reported finding was that TCR beta sequences accurately predicted the HLA-A and HLA-B alleles for most subjects in the first cohort. Specific HLA alleles were associated with 16,951 TCR beta sequences at a false discovery rate of 0.05 in a later analysis. In an earlier analysis of about 600 of the donors, most TCR beta V segments appeared in productive rearrangements about 87% or about 30% of the time, broadly matching IMGT annotations. According to a later analysis, parvovirus B19, influenza, CMV and Epstein-Barr virus appeared linked to several top co-occurrence clusters. CMV serostatus was the only immune exposure information available for the cohort. In a later analysis, the rate of TCR association differed among HLA loci, with DRB1 alleles having the most associated TCRs and HLA-C alleles having the fewest. According to a later genetic analysis, donors in an Asian-associated ancestry cluster had fewer N-insertions in productive TCRs than the approximately 610-donor mean. The study listed 150 to 200 TCR beta chains as associated with cytomegalovirus. V-gene and J-gene trimming of TCR beta chains was associated with a missense DCLRE1C variant in a later genetic analysis, and the association was replicated in an independent cohort. A cluster of highly shared sequence variants was judged likely to be a technical artifact of the sequencing pipeline. In both the original and validation cohorts, the classifier was reported to diagnose cytomegalovirus status with high specificity and sensitivity. In vitro tests confirmed that three of the cytomegalovirus-associated TCR beta chains recognize cytomegalovirus antigens. Sequencing depth was assumed to be roughly uniform across donors in the presence/absence analyses, though that assumption may not hold. While some public TCRs were present in many individuals, most TCR sequences turned up only very rarely across donors. Correlated functional status among segregating V segments might be attributable to linkage disequilibrium, but an unknown experimental factor could not be ruled out.

CDR1 is given as ENHRY and CDR2 as SYGVKD, both from the germline V gene. Trimming at the junction amounts to 0 bases on V and 2 bases on J, and the germline ends lie 5 bases apart. From its cysteine to its phenylalanine, the CDR3 spans 14 amino acids. Only the CDR3 region is kept as DNA, spanning 42 bases read in frame from base 1. Source material: PBMCs. The chain couples TRBV10-3 to TRBJ1-5; tentative D gene TRBD1, with 5 bases matching. This receptor was taken from a boy aged 2 to 10 in good health and CMV-seronegative. The CDR3 protein sequence reads: CAISESGGNQPQHF. The nucleotide sequence is TGTGCCATCAGTGAGTCAGGGGGCAATCAGCCCCAGCATTTT.